These T cell receptor beta chains were read from a single sample in a study of human T cells and chemical hapten exposure. Via MiXCR, TCRdb re-called the RACE reads, giving one row per CDR3 protein. There are around 70,000 distinct CDR3 sequences in the sample; roughly 6.6% occur only once, and 3.4% lies in the top ten. Specimen: whole blood. The source is a female donor in good health. Some clones in this sample may be carry-over from other donors' samples. CDR3s include the opening cysteine and the closing phenylalanine or tryptophan. Fields, in order: clone size, V gene, D gene, J gene, CDR3 protein, CDR3 DNA. The D gene is left open where the match is weak. Size is omitted from some rows. Given values are once, few, many or a class for expanded clones.

few,TRBV29-1,NA,TRBJ2-3,CSVQMRLTDTQYF,TGCAGCGTTCAAATGCGGCTCACAGATACGCAGTATTTT
many,TRBV3-1,NA,TRBJ2-7,CASSQDLRLASSYEQYF,TGTGCCAGCAGCCAAGATTTACGGCTAGCGAGCTCCTACGAGCAGTACTTC
NA,TRBV15,NA,TRBJ2-3,CATSSPPSDTQYF,TGTGCCACCAGCAGTCCCCCGTCAGATACGCAGTATTTT
many,TRBV19,NA,TRBJ2-1,CASSIALRVTNNEQFF,TGTGCCAGTAGTATAGCTTTGCGGGTAACTAACAATGAGCAGTTCTTC
NA,TRBV7-9,NA,TRBJ1-1,CASSLVSGLAAFF,TGTGCCAGCAGCTTAGTGTCAGGGCTTGCAGCTTTCTTT
many,TRBV27,NA,TRBJ2-1,CASSRDWNSYNEQFF,TGTGCCAGCAGTAGAGACTGGAACTCCTACAATGAGCAGTTCTTC
few,TRBV29-1,NA,TRBJ1-1,CSVEQRLNTEAFF,TGCAGCGTTGAACAACGGCTGAACACTGAAGCTTTCTTT
few,TRBV29-1,NA,TRBJ1-4,CSARKGLNEKLFF,TGCAGCGCCCGGAAGGGGCTTAATGAAAAACTGTTTTTT
many,TRBV20-1,TRBD2,TRBJ2-5,CSARGLAEQETQYF,TGCAGTGCTAGGGGGCTAGCGGAACAAGAGACCCAGTACTTC
many,TRBV9,NA,TRBJ2-7,CASSVGLGGSYEQYF,TGTGCCAGCAGCGTAGGTCTCGGCGGGTCCTACGAGCAGTACTTC
many,TRBV30,TRBD1,TRBJ1-4,CAWSRGQALDEKLFF,TGTGCCTGGAGTCGCGGACAGGCTTTAGATGAAAAACTGTTTTTT
many,TRBV12-3/TRBV12-4,TRBD2,TRBJ2-4,CASSLLAGGLNIQYF,TGTGCCAGCAGTCTTCTAGCGGGAGGGCTAAACATTCAGTACTTC
NA,TRBV20-1,NA,TRBJ2-3,CSSGGGDTQYF,TGCAGTTCCGGAGGGGGAGATACGCAGTATTTT
NA,TRBV20-1,NA,TRBJ2-5,CSAAGTSIETQYF,TGCAGTGCCGCCGGGACCTCGATAGAGACCCAGTACTTC
NA,TRBV12-3/TRBV12-4,TRBD2,TRBJ2-3,CASSPTSGRASTDTQYF,TGTGCCAGCAGCCCTACTAGCGGGAGGGCCTCCACAGATACGCAGTATTTT
few,TRBV20-1,TRBD2,TRBJ2-1,CSASGGRSSNEQFF,TGCAGTGCTAGTGGCGGGAGGTCGAGCAATGAGCAGTTCTTC
few,TRBV5-6,TRBD1,TRBJ1-2,CASSLKDRGHSGYTF,TGTGCCAGCAGCTTAAAGGACAGGGGGCATAGTGGCTACACCTTC
few,TRBV2,NA,TRBJ2-3,CASSDNIAATQYF,TGTGCCAGCAGTGATAATATTGCGGCTACGCAGTATTTT